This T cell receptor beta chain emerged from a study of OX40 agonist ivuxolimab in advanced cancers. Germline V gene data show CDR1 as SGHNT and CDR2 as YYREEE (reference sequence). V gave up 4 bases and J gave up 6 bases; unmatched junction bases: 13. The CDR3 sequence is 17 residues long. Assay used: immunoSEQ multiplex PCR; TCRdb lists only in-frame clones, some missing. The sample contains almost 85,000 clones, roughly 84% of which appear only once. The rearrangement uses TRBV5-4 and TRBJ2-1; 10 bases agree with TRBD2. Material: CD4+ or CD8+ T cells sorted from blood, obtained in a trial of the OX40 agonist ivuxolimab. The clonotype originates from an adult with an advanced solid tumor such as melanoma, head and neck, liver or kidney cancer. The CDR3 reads CASSPYGGSGGANEQFF. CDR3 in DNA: TGTGCCAGCAGCCCCTATGGCGGAAGCGGGGGGGCCAATGAGCAGTTCTTC.